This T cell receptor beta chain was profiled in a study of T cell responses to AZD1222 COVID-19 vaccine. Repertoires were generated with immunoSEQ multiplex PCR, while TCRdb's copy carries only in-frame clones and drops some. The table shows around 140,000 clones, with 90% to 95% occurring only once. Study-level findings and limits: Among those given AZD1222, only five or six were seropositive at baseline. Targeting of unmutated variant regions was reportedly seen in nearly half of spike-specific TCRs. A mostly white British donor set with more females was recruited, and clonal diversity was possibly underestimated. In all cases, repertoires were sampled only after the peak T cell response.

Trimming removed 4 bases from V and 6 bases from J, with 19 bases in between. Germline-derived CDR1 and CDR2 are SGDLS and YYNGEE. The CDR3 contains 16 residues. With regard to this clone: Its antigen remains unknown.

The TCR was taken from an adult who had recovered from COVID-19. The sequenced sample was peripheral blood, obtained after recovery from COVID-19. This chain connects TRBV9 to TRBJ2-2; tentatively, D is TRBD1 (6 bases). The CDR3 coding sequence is TGTGCCAGCAGCCGTGACCAGACAGGATCCTCCGGGGAGCTGTTTTTT. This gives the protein CASSRDQTGSSGELFF.